This T cell receptor (beta chain) originates from a study of cytomegalovirus exposure and HLA in healthy donors. Findings of the study overall: TCR beta V- and J-gene trimming was later associated with a missense DCLRE1C variant. An ancestry cluster, one associated with Asian ancestry, reportedly showed fewer N-insertions than the roughly 700-donor mean in a later analysis. In a later analysis, common viral pathogens appeared linked to several of the most significant clusters. Because they were indistinguishable, some V segments, including TRBV6-2 and TRBV6-3, were excluded.

The CDR3 contains 13 residues. The trim removed 3 bases at V and 9 bases at J, leaving 1 base unmatched. CDR1 is MRHNA, CDR2 SNTAGT, per germline. The PCR ran on 60 Vbeta and 13 Jbeta primers. Sequenced by immunoSEQ multiplex PCR; TCRdb stores in-frame clones only, minus some. The table includes approximately 110,000 clones, approximately 71% detected once. About this clone itself: Its antigen is as yet unknown.

This receptor was identified in a man in his forties or fifties in good health and CMV-seronegative. What was sequenced was PBMCs. The rearrangement joins TRBV6-4 to TRBJ1-6; 8 bases match TRBD1. Here the CDR3 DNA reads TGTGCCAGCAGTGAAACAGGGGGTTCACCCCTCCACTTT. Amino acid sequence: CASSETGGSPLHF.